A single sample is the source of the 14 T cell receptor beta chains below, sequenced in a study of cytomegalovirus exposure and HLA in healthy donors. Both 60 Vbeta primers and 13 Jbeta primers went into the PCR. Some clones are missing from TCRdb's copy, which holds only in-frame ones; the method was immunoSEQ multiplex PCR. The table records more than 95,000 clones, less than 85% of them present only once. Material for sequencing was PBMCs. The receptors shown here come from a man between 45 and 60 years old in good health and CMV-seropositive.

V gene TRBV9 combines with J gene TRBJ1-3; a weak D match, TRBD1 (5 bases). Looked up from germline, CDR1 is SGDLS and CDR2 is YYNGEE. This CDR3 contains 15 residues. The V and J ends lost 3 bases and 9 bases respectively, with 19 bases between them. CDR3 amino acids: CASSGFHGGGSTIYF. The DNA for the CDR3 is TGTGCCAGCAGCGGATTTCACGGCGGGGGGAGCACCATATATTTT.

The chain has TRBV6-1 and TRBJ1-2, with TRBD1 matching 9 bases. V dropped 3 bases and J dropped 3; count of bases not matched to a gene: 20. The CDR3 is 20 residues long. Germline V CDR1 and CDR2: MNHNS, SASEGT. Here the CDR3 reads CASSDWEAEPDRGLDYGYTF. The DNA of the CDR3 is TGTGCCAGCAGTGATTGGGAAGCCGAGCCGGACAGGGGATTGGACTATGGCTACACCTTC.

V gene TRBV28 combines with J gene TRBJ2-5, with a tentative D call TRBD2 (6 bases). Per the germline V gene, CDR1 is MDHEN and CDR2 is SYDVKM. V dropped 3 bases and J dropped 4 bases, with 9 bases sitting between them. This CDR3 region has 13 residues. The CDR3 region has the DNA TGTGCCAGCAGTTTGAACGGGGGAGAGACCCAGTACTTC. Translated, it gives CASSLNGGETQYF.

This chain links TRBV2 with TRBJ2-2, with a tentative D call TRBD2 (6 bases). Trimming pared 0 bases from V and 8 bases from J, leaving 13 bases between. Germline CDR1 is SNHLY and CDR2 is FYNNEI. The CDR3 sequence is 15 residues long. CDR3 sequence (DNA): TGTGCCAGCAGTGAAGCTCGCGGGGTTCCGGGGGAGCTGTTTTTT. This translates into CASSEARGVPGELFF.

The chain carries TRBV9 and TRBJ1-2, with 7 nucleotides matching TRBD1. This CDR3 comprises 14 residues. Germline loops: CDR1 SGDLS, CDR2 YYNGEE. V was clipped by 3 bases and J by 1 base; unmatched bases: 3. The CDR3 nucleotides are TGTGCCAGCAGCGATTGGGACAGTAACTATGGCTACACCTTC. It codes for CASSDWDSNYGYTF.

This clone was observed once. In the same sample, other DNA sequences code for this CDR3. The V gene is TRBV27, the J gene TRBJ2-6, with no clear D. V was cut by 5 bases and J by 0 bases, with 8 bases left in between. The CDR3 spans 15 residues. Germline assignment: CDR1 MNHEY and CDR2 SMNVEV (reference sequence). CDR3 region: CASSLRGSGANVLTF. CDR3 in DNA: TGTGCCAGCAGTCTACGAGGCTCTGGGGCCAACGTCCTGACTTTC. Filled out from reference TRBV27 and TRBJ2-6, the complete variable domain reads EAQVTQNPRYLITVTGKKLTVTCSQNMNHEYMSWYRQDPGLGLRQIYYSMNVEVTDKGDVPEGYKVSRKEKRNFPLILESPSPNQTSLYFCASSLRGSGANVLTFGAGSRLTVL.

For the CDR3, the DNA is TGCGCCAGCAGCTTGCGGACAGGGGTGAACACTGAAGCTTTCTTT. This translates into CASSLRTGVNTEAFF. The V call is TRBV5-1, the J call TRBJ1-1; 9 nucleotides line up with TRBD1. The ends lost 1 base at V and 0 bases at J; junction bases unmatched: 1. The CDR3 has 15 residues. Germline V gene sequence: CDR1 SGHRS, CDR2 YFSETQ.

This rearrangement joins TRBV6-5 to TRBJ1-6; TRBD1 agrees at 7 bases. The CDR3 is 16 amino acids. Germline V gene sequence: CDR1 MNHEY, CDR2 SVGAGI. Trimming removed 2 bases from V and 9 bases from J; junction bases left unmatched: 10. The CDR3 region has the DNA TGTGCCAGCAGTTACGACCCCCGGGCAGGGGGTTCACCCCTCCACTTT. Translating gives CASSYDPRAGGSPLHF.

This rearrangement joins TRBV7-9 to TRBJ1-2, with 7 bases that match TRBD1. The CDR3 is 15 residues long. CDR1 is SEHNR and CDR2 is FQNEAQ in the germline V gene (reference sequence). The ends lost 5 bases at V and 2 bases at J; junction bases unmatched: 8. The chain's CDR3 is CASSLRGQRNYGYTF. The CDR3, as DNA: TGTGCCAGCAGCCTCCGGGGACAGCGGAACTATGGCTACACCTTC.

This rearrangement joins TRBV7-2 to TRBJ2-7; 9 nucleotides match TRBD2. Germline CDR1 is SGHTA and CDR2 is FQGNSA. This CDR3 comprises 15 residues. With 1 base clipped from V and 5 bases from J, the junction kept 6 bases outside the gene matches. CDR3 nucleotide sequence: TGTGCCAGCAGCTTAGTAATAGCGGGAGAAGACGAGCAGTACTTC. This sequence encodes CASSLVIAGEDEQYF.

CDR3 loop: CASSVVSTPSYNEQFF. Written as DNA, the CDR3 is TGTGCCAGCAGTGTAGTGTCCACCCCCTCCTACAATGAGCAGTTCTTC. The rearrangement joins TRBV6-1 to TRBJ2-1; D is undetermined. Germline assignment: CDR1 MNHNS and CDR2 SASEGT. Trimming stripped 4 bases from V and 0 bases from J, with 13 bases between. This CDR3 has 16 residues.

CDR3 DNA sequence: TGTGCCAGCAGCCCTACAGGGAAGACCCAGTACTTC. Translation gives CASSPTGKTQYF. The chain couples TRBV11-2 to TRBJ2-5; perhaps TRBD1 as D (6 bases). The length of the CDR3 is 12 residues. Germline values: CDR1 SGHAT, CDR2 FQNNGV. V lost 5 bases, J lost 6 bases, and 10 bases lay in between.

This sequence joins TRBV2 and TRBJ2-1; no reliable D call. The CDR3 extends over 11 amino acids. V lost 5 bases and J 4 bases, leaving 3 bases between the germline ends. Germline V lookup: CDR1 SNHLY, CDR2 FYNNEI. The CDR3 reads CASSQYNEQFF. DNA of the CDR3: TGTGCCAGCAGTCAGTACAATGAGCAGTTCTTC.

The chain carries TRBV11-2 and TRBJ1-5; D not certain. Germline V gene sequence: CDR1 SGHAT, CDR2 FQNNGV. The CDR3 loop spans 15 amino acids. V lost 1 base to trimming and J lost 6 bases, with 13 bases between them. CDR3: CASSLAGRDTQPQHF. CDR3 sequence (DNA): TGTGCCAGCAGCTTAGCCGGGAGGGATACTCAGCCCCAGCATTTT.